This T cell receptor (beta chain) was documented in a study of cytomegalovirus exposure and HLA in healthy donors. Primers: 60 Vbeta forward and 13 Jbeta reverse. TCRdb keeps only in-frame clones here, not all; method: immunoSEQ multiplex PCR. The repertoire holds about 160,000 clones, with approximately 78% as singletons. Per the germline V gene, CDR1 is MNHNS and CDR2 is SASEGT. The CDR3 contains 14 residues. Trimming took off 4 bases at V and 3 bases at J, with 11 bases between the two ends. The sequence came from a woman aged 40-49 years in good health and CMV-seronegative. The sequenced material came from PBMCs. The J gene is TRBJ2-3, the V gene TRBV6-1, with D possibly matching TRBD1 (5 bases). The CDR3 DNA sequence: TGTGCCAGCAGTGCGGGCCAGGGAACAGATACGCAGTATTTT. It encodes CASSAGQGTDTQYF.